This T cell receptor (beta chain) was identified during a study of early T cells in non-severe SARS-CoV-2 infection. Study-wide context: Unpaired chains resulted from sequencing bulk RNA of unsorted whole blood.

The CDR3 is made up of 14 amino acids. Germline CDR1 and CDR2: SGHTA and FQGNSA. V lost 1 base to trimming and J lost 6 bases, with 12 bases between them. As for this clonotype: Its antigen is currently unknown.

Attachment of unique molecular identifiers to individual cDNA molecules was performed. Each CDR3 protein is one row after TCRdb ran MiXCR on the 5' RACE reads. The sample lists approximately 120,000 distinct CDR3 sequences, approximately 15% occurring once. The study, taken as a whole, reports: Matching against VDJdb likely underestimated virus-specific expansions, favoring anti-spike CD8.

The rearrangement uses TRBV7-2 and TRBJ1-2; the D gene is possibly TRBD1 (6 bases). The TCR comes from an adult who was a healthcare worker with PCR-confirmed SARS-CoV-2 infection or an uninfected control (not recorded which). The specimen was whole blood. CDR3 DNA: TGTGCCAGCAGCTTAGGTGTACAGGGCCATGGCTACACCTTC. This encodes CASSLGVQGHGYTF.